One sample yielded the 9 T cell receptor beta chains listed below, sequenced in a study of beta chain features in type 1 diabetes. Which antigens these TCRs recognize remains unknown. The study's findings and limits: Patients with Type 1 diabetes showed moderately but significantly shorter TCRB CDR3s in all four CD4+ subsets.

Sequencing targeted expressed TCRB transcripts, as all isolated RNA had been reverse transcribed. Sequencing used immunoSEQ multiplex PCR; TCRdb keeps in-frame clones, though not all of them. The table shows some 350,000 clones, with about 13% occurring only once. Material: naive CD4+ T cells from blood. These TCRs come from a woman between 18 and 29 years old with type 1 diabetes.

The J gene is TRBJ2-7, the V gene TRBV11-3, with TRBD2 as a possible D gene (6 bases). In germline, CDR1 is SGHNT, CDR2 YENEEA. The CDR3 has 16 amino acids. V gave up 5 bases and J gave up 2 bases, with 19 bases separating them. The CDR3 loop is CASSVRVGGTTYEQYF. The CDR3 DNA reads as TGTGCCAGCAGCGTAAGGGTGGGCGGGACCACCTACGAGCAGTACTTC.

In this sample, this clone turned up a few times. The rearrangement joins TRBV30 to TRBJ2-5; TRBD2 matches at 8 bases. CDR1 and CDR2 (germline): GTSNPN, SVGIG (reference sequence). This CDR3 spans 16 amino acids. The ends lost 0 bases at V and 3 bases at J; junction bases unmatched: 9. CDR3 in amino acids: CAWSVFIGGEEETQYF. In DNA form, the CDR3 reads TGTGCCTGGAGTGTATTTATCGGGGGGGAGGAAGAGACCCAGTACTTC.

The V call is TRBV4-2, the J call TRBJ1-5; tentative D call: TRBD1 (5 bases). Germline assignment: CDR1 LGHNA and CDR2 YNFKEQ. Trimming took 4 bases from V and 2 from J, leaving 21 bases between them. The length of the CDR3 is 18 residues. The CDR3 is CASSPSPPGSVRNQPQHF. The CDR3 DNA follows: TGTGCCAGCAGCCCAAGTCCCCCAGGGTCTGTTCGCAATCAGCCCCAGCATTTT.

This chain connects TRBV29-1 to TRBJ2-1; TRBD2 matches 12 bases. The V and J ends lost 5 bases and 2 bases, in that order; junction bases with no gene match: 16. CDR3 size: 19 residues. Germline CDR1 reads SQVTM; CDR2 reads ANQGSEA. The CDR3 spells CSVQGVPGLAGLTYNEQFF. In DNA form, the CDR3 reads TGCAGCGTTCAAGGGGTCCCGGGACTAGCGGGCCTAACCTACAATGAGCAGTTCTTC.

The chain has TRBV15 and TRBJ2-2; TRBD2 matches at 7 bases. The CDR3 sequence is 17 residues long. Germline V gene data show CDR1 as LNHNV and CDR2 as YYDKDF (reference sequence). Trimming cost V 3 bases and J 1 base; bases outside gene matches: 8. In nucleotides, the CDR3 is TGTGCCACCAGCAGGAGGGGAGGGCGGTGGAACACCGGGGAGCTGTTTTTT. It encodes CATSRRGGRWNTGELFF. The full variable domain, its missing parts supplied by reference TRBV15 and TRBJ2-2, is DAMVIQNPRYQVTQFGKPVTLSCSQTLNHNVMYWYQQKSSQAPKLLFHYYDKDFNNEADTPDNFQSRRPNTSFCFLDIRSPGLGDTAMYLCATSRRGGRWNTGELFFGEGSRLTVL.

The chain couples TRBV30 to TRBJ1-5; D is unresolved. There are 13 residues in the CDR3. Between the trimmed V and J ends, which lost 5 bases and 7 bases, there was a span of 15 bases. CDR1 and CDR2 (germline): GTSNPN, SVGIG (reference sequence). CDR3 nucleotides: TGTGCCTGGGGAACAAGATCGGGGCAGCCCCAGCATTTT. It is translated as CAWGTRSGQPQHF.

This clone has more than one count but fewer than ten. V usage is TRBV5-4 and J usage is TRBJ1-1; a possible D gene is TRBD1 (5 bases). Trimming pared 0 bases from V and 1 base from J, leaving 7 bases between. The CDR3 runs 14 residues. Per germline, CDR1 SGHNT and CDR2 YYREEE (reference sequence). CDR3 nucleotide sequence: TGTGCCAGCAGCTTGGTCGGGGGGAACACTGAAGCTTTCTTT. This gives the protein CASSLVGGNTEAFF.

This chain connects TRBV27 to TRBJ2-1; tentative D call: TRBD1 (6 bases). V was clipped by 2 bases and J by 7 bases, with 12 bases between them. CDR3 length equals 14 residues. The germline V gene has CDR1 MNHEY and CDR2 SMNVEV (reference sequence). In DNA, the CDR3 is TGTGCCAGCAGTTTACAGGGGATGGGGAATGAGCAGTTCTTC. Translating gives CASSLQGMGNEQFF.

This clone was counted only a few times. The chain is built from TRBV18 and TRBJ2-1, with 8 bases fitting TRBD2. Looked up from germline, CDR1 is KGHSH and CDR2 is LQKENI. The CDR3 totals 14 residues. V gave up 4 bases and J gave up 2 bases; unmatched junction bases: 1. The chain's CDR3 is CASSLSGTYNEQFF. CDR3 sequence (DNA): TGTGCCAGCTCACTTAGCGGGACCTACAATGAGCAGTTCTTC.